A single sample is the source of the 31 T cell receptor beta chains below, sequenced in a study of blood T cell repertoires in COVID-19. Sequencing was performed with immunoSEQ multiplex PCR; in TCRdb, only in-frame clones are kept and a portion is missing. The repertoire includes roughly 76,000 clones, around nine tenths of them detected once, and around 29% sits in the top ten. The specimen sequenced was peripheral blood. The receptors derive from an elderly woman with active or convalescent COVID-19.

This clone is a singleton in its sample. V gene TRBV2 combines with J gene TRBJ2-3; 9 bases are a match to TRBD2. J was trimmed by 2 bases and V by 3 bases; bases with no gene match: 3. The CDR3 totals 15 residues. Per the germline V gene, CDR1 is SNHLY and CDR2 is FYNNEI. In DNA, the CDR3 is TGTGCCAGCAGTGAGACTAGCGGATACACAGATACGCAGTATTTT. It yields the protein CASSETSGYTDTQYF.

This clone occurred a few times. The genes are TRBV12-2 and TRBJ1-5. TRBV12-2 is a recognized pseudogene. The CDR3 runs 15 residues. CDR3 sequence (DNA): TGTGCAAGTCGCGGTCTCGGGAGGGCCCATCAGCCCCAGCATTTT. Amino acids: CASRGLGRAHQPQHF.

The CDR3 region has the DNA TGTGCCAGCTCACCACCGAATGGGGACAAGACCTACGAGCAGTACTTC. Protein product: CASSPPNGDKTYEQYF. The rearrangement links TRBV18 to TRBJ2-7, with D maybe TRBD1 (6 bases). Trimming took 0 bases from V and 2 from J, leaving 14 bases between them. The CDR3 runs to 16 residues. Germline V gene lookup returns CDR1 KGHSH and CDR2 LQKENI.

This clone was observed a handful of times. This chain connects TRBV5-1 to TRBJ2-7, with TRBD1 identical over 11 bases. The CDR3 covers 15 residues. Germline V gene data show CDR1 as SGHRS and CDR2 as YFSETQ. V lost 0 bases and J lost 3; bases outside the gene matches: 2. CDR3 protein: CASSLDGTGGYEQYF. Here the CDR3 DNA reads TGCGCCAGCAGCTTGGATGGGACAGGGGGCTACGAGCAGTACTTC.

This chain links TRBV28 with TRBJ1-2; possible D gene TRBD1, 5 bases. Deletions cut 7 bases from V and 1 base from J, with 28 bases between. The CDR3 has 19 residues. Looked up from germline, CDR1 is MDHEN and CDR2 is SYDVKM. The CDR3 sequence is CASISQAWLLRLLNYGYTF. CDR3 nucleotides: TGTGCCAGCATATCACAGGCTTGGCTCCTGCGTCTCCTTAACTATGGCTACACCTTC.

This clone turned up a few times. The chain recombines TRBV19 with TRBJ1-2; TRBD1 matches 7 bases. The CDR3 runs 14 residues. V shed 5 bases and J 0 bases; nucleotides not matched to a gene: 3. Germline-derived CDR1 and CDR2 are LNHDA and SQIVND (reference sequence). The CDR3, as DNA: TGTGCCAGTAGTCAAGGGGGCGCTAACTATGGCTACACCTTC. Translation: CASSQGGANYGYTF.

The gene calls are TRBV18 and TRBJ1-1, with 7 positions matching TRBD1. The CDR3 totals 15 residues. The germline V gene encodes CDR1 KGHSH and CDR2 LQKENI. V lost 3 bases to trimming and J lost 1 base; unmatched junction nucleotides: 5. CDR3 nucleotides: TGTGCCAGCTCACCTTTCGGGACAGCGAACACTGAAGCTTTCTTT. It is translated as CASSPFGTANTEAFF.

J is TRBJ2-5 and V is TRBV7-9; weak D call: TRBD2 (5 bases). V was trimmed by 1 base and J by 3 bases, leaving 9 bases between them. The CDR3 has 14 amino acids. Looked up from germline, CDR1 is SEHNR and CDR2 is FQNEAQ (reference sequence). The CDR3 here is CASSLGTAEETQYF. As DNA, the CDR3 is TGTGCCAGCAGCTTAGGAACAGCGGAAGAGACCCAGTACTTC.

The chain links TRBV11-2 to TRBJ2-2; 7 positions match TRBD2. Germline CDR1 SGHAT, CDR2 FQNNGV. The CDR3 is made up of 16 amino acids. V lost 5 bases to trimming and J lost 5 bases; unmatched junction nucleotides: 11. CDR3 amino acids: CASSPILGGFTGELFF. The CDR3 bases are TGTGCCAGCAGCCCCATTTTGGGGGGGTTTACCGGGGAGCTGTTTTTT.

The rearrangement links TRBV30 to TRBJ2-5, with TRBD1 as a possible D gene (5 bases). CDR1 is GTSNPN and CDR2 is SVGIG in the germline V gene (reference sequence). V lost 5 bases and J 5 bases, leaving 18 bases between the germline ends. The CDR3 spans 14 residues. The CDR3 DNA is TGTGCCTGGGGAGAAGGGGTTGTTACGGAGACCCAGTACTTC. Its translation is CAWGEGVVTETQYF. Combining the CDR3 with reference TRBV30 and TRBJ2-5 gives the whole variable domain SQTIHQWPATLVQPVGSPLSLECTVEGTSNPNLYWYRQAAGRGLQLLFYSVGIGQISSEVPQNLSASRPQDRQFILSSKKLLLSDSGFYLCAWGEGVVTETQYFGPGTRLLVL.

The gene calls are TRBV28 and TRBJ2-7, with 8 bases lining up with TRBD1. This CDR3 comprises 17 residues. The V and J ends lost 1 base and 5 bases, in that order; junction bases with no gene match: 13. From germline, CDR1 is MDHEN and CDR2 SYDVKM. The CDR3 sequence is CASSLSFTGTGSHEQYF. CDR3 sequence (DNA): TGTGCCAGCAGTTTATCCTTTACCGGGACAGGCAGCCACGAGCAGTACTTC.

This rearrangement joins TRBV19 to TRBJ2-5; D is perhaps TRBD1 (6 bases). V gave up 10 bases and J gave up 2 bases, with 17 bases separating them. The length of the CDR3 is 14 residues. Germline assignment: CDR1 LNHDA and CDR2 SQIVND (reference sequence). The CDR3 DNA reads as TGTGCCACCACACCCGGGACACCTCAAGAGACCCAGTACTTC. This codes for CATTPGTPQETQYF.

This chain uses TRBV3-1 (or the pseudogene TRBV3-2) with TRBJ2-5; the D gene is possibly TRBD2 (6 bases). The CDR3 has 20 residues. The V gene's germline CDR1 is LGHDT and CDR2 YNNKEL (reference sequence). With 2 bases removed from V and 4 bases from J, the gap between germline ends came to 29 bases. The CDR3 nucleotides read TGTGCCAGCAGCCAATCCCCGGGGGAACCAACGGTATCATCACGAGAGACCCAGTACTTC. Its translation: CASSQSPGEPTVSSRETQYF.

The V gene is TRBV30, the J gene TRBJ1-4; TRBD1 matches at 9 bases. This CDR3 contains 14 residues. The V gene end was trimmed by 5 bases and the J gene end by 11 bases; junction bases not matched to a gene: 12. Per germline, CDR1 GTSNPN and CDR2 SVGIG (reference sequence). The CDR3 protein is CAWYPGQGYGKLFF. The CDR3 region has the DNA TGTGCCTGGTACCCGGGACAGGGTTACGGTAAACTGTTTTTT. Variable domain in full (rest from reference TRBV30 and TRBJ1-4): SQTIHQWPATLVQPVGSPLSLECTVEGTSNPNLYWYRQAAGRGLQLLFYSVGIGQISSEVPQNLSASRPQDRQFILSSKKLLLSDSGFYLCAWYPGQGYGKLFFGSGTQLSVL.

This clone occurred a few times. The chain links TRBV7-8 to TRBJ2-7; D ambiguous. V lost 1 base and J 4 bases, leaving 8 bases between the germline ends. The CDR3 is made up of 13 amino acids. CDR1 and CDR2 (germline): SGHVS, FQNEAQ. The CDR3: CASSLGGGYEQYF. The CDR3 DNA reads as TGTGCCAGCAGCTTAGGCGGTGGTTACGAGCAGTACTTC.

J is TRBJ1-2 and V is TRBV27; 9 positions match TRBD1. V lost 2 bases to trimming and J lost 4 bases; unmatched junction nucleotides: 5. The germline V gene has CDR1 MNHEY and CDR2 SMNVEV (reference sequence). This CDR3 is 15 amino acids long. CDR3 loop: CASSLRDRDRYGYTF. The CDR3 nucleotides read TGTGCCAGCAGTTTACGGGACAGGGATCGCTATGGCTACACCTTC.

This chain uses TRBV6-2 or TRBV6-3 with TRBJ1-2; 8 nucleotides agree with TRBD1. The CDR3 totals 16 residues. After removal of 4 bases from V and 0 bases from J, the junction contained 7 bases not matched to a gene. Looked up from germline, CDR1 is MNHEY and CDR2 is SVGEGT. The CDR3 loop reads CASSSTGDLTNYGYTF. For the CDR3, the DNA is TGTGCCAGCAGTTCGACAGGGGACCTTACTAACTATGGCTACACCTTC.

V usage is TRBV28 and J usage is TRBJ1-2; 8 positions agree with TRBD1. The CDR3 is 14 residues long. Germline CDR1 and CDR2: MDHEN and SYDVKM. J lost 8 bases, V lost 3 bases, and 8 bases had no gene match. CDR3 region: CASSFPSGGGGYTF. The CDR3 coding sequence is TGTGCCAGCAGTTTCCCCTCAGGGGGCGGCGGCTACACCTTC.

The CDR3 coding sequence is TGTGCCAGCATACTGAAATCAGGGGCCCCTGGGGCCAACGTCCTGACTTTC. This translates into CASILKSGAPGANVLTF. The chain uses TRBV5-4 and TRBJ2-6, with a tentative D call TRBD1 (6 bases). Germline lookup yields CDR1 SGHNT and CDR2 YYREEE (reference sequence). The V gene lost 6 bases and the J gene lost 2 bases, with 18 bases spanning the gap. The CDR3 covers 17 residues.

V and J are TRBV5-1 and TRBJ2-7, with TRBD2 matching over 9 bases. Germline V lookup: CDR1 SGHRS, CDR2 YFSETQ. The CDR3 is 13 residues long. With V trimmed by 4 bases and J by 3 bases, 2 bases remained unmatched. CDR3 in amino acids: CASSPSGVYEQYF. DNA of the CDR3: TGCGCCAGCAGCCCTAGCGGGGTCTACGAGCAGTACTTC.

The chain uses TRBV4-1 and TRBJ2-2; D might be TRBD2 (6 bases). Trimming stripped 1 base from V and 0 bases from J, with 12 bases between. The CDR3 runs to 17 residues. Germline V gives CDR1 MGHRA, CDR2 YSYEKL. CDR3 amino acids: CASSQVARGANTGELFF. The DNA of the CDR3 is TGCGCCAGCAGCCAAGTAGCCCGCGGGGCGAACACCGGGGAGCTGTTTTTT.

The gene calls are TRBV5-1 and TRBJ2-7; D may be TRBD1 (6 bases). The CDR3 has 13 residues. The V and J ends lost 6 bases and 4 bases respectively, with 14 bases between them. Germline values: CDR1 SGHRS, CDR2 YFSETQ. CDR3 loop: CASKTLDRYEQYF. The CDR3 DNA sequence: TGCGCCAGCAAAACGCTAGACAGGTACGAGCAGTACTTC.

This clone was counted a single time. The chain links TRBV5-8 to TRBJ1-4; the D is unclear. The CDR3 covers 14 residues. V was shortened by 1 base and J by 4 bases, with 8 bases between the two germline ends. Germline lookup yields CDR1 SGHTS and CDR2 YDEGEE. The CDR3 DNA reads TGTGCCAGCAGCTTGCGGCAGCGTAATGAAAAACTGTTTTTT. It yields the protein CASSLRQRNEKLFF.

The V call is TRBV9, the J call TRBJ1-2; TRBD1 aligns across 8 bases. Losses at the gene ends were 0 bases for V and 7 bases for J; bases not matched to a gene: 5. This CDR3 comprises 14 residues. CDR1 is SGDLS and CDR2 is YYNGEE in the germline V gene. The CDR3 DNA follows: TGTGCCAGCAGCGTAGGGCAGGGGGCCGTTGGCTACACCTTC. Residues: CASSVGQGAVGYTF.

The chain links TRBV30 to TRBJ1-2; D ambiguous. Germline loops: CDR1 GTSNPN, CDR2 SVGIG (reference sequence). This CDR3 has 17 amino acids. Trimming pared 1 base from V and 0 bases from J, leaving 18 bases between. The CDR3 here is CAWSGPRTGRANYGYTF. The CDR3 nucleotides are TGTGCCTGGAGTGGGCCCCGGACGGGGAGAGCTAACTATGGCTACACCTTC.

This chain uses TRBV27 with TRBJ1-2; D call uncertain. V dropped 6 bases and J dropped 4 bases, with 15 bases sitting between them. Looked up from germline, CDR1 is MNHEY and CDR2 is SMNVEV (reference sequence). The CDR3 covers 14 residues. Here the CDR3 reads CASRNSGRFYGYTF. CDR3 nucleotide sequence: TGTGCCAGCAGGAACAGTGGTAGATTCTATGGCTACACCTTC.

The chain carries TRBV19 and TRBJ1-3; no firm D call. This CDR3 comprises 15 residues. Germline lookup yields CDR1 LNHDA and CDR2 SQIVND (reference sequence). Trimming left V 6 bases short and J 2 bases short, with 14 bases between. DNA for the CDR3: TGTGCCAGTAGGACTCCGACGGAAGCTGGAAACACCATATATTTT. Translation gives CASRTPTEAGNTIYF.

In this sample, this clone turned up a few times. The V and J genes are TRBV27 and TRBJ1-6, with D perhaps TRBD1 (5 bases). The CDR3 is made up of 14 amino acids. V was shortened by 4 bases and J by 9 bases, with 13 bases between the two germline ends. In germline, CDR1 is MNHEY, CDR2 SMNVEV (reference sequence). The CDR3 sequence: CASSWDGRVSPLHF. The CDR3 DNA follows: TGTGCCAGCAGTTGGGACGGGAGGGTTTCACCCCTCCACTTT.

The gene calls are TRBV3-1 (or the pseudogene TRBV3-2) and TRBJ2-7, with 7 bases fitting TRBD1. The V and J ends lost 3 bases and 0 bases, in that order; junction bases with no gene match: 5. The CDR3 runs 15 residues. Germline V gives CDR1 LGHDT, CDR2 YNNKEL (reference sequence). CDR3 protein: CASSQGGTASYEQYF. The DNA of the CDR3 is TGTGCCAGCAGCCAGGGTGGGACAGCCTCCTACGAGCAGTACTTC.

This clone has just one count. The rearrangement joins TRBV2 to TRBJ2-4, with 10 bases identical to TRBD2. There are 16 residues in the CDR3. Trimming at V came to 4 bases and at J to 4 bases, leaving 7 bases not matched to a gene. Germline V lookup: CDR1 SNHLY, CDR2 FYNNEI. CDR3: CASSGAGGPPKNIQYF. Here the CDR3 DNA reads TGTGCCAGCAGTGGAGCGGGGGGGCCCCCGAAAAACATTCAGTACTTC.

The genes are TRBV7-8 and TRBJ1-2; D is unclear. Trimming removed 5 bases from V and 6 bases from J, with 22 bases in between. This CDR3 has 16 amino acids. CDR1 SGHVS and CDR2 FQNEAQ come from the germline V gene. The CDR3 region is CASSQKAIMGEDGYTF. The CDR3 DNA follows: TGTGCCAGCAGCCAAAAAGCGATCATGGGTGAGGATGGCTACACCTTC.